These T cell receptor beta chains were read from a single sample in a study of blood T cell repertoires in COVID-19. The assay was immunoSEQ multiplex PCR, and TCRdb's table has in-frame clones only and misses some. Counted here are 100,000 to 150,000 clones, approximately 85% occurring once; the ten biggest clones make up 20% to 30%. Material for sequencing was peripheral blood. The receptors stem from a woman older than 75 with acute or convalescent COVID-19. The CDR3 runs from the conserved cysteine through the conserved F or W. Each record gives: J gene, V gene, D gene, clone size, CDR3 DNA, CDR3 protein. A D gene is named only where the DNA matches it firmly. Clone size is stated in some rows and not others, as once, few, many or a class when expanded.

J: TRBJ1-6
V: TRBV15
D: .
size: .
DNA: TGTGCCACCAGCAGAGATATGGGCAGGGGTAATAATTCACCCCTCCACTTT
CDR3: CATSRDMGRGNNSPLHF

J: TRBJ2-1
V: TRBV12-3/TRBV12-4
D: .
size: few
DNA: TGTGCCAGCGACTCCCCCGACTACAATGGGCAGTTCTTC
CDR3: CASDSPDYNGQFF

J: TRBJ1-1
V: TRBV6-5
D: .
size: few
DNA: TGTGCCAGCAGCCACTTGGGGCGAGACACTGAAGCTTTCTTT
CDR3: CASSHLGRDTEAFF

J: TRBJ2-7
V: TRBV7-6
D: TRBD2
size: .
DNA: TGTGCCAGCAGCTCACAGCGGGGGGGTTCTTACGAGCAGTACTTC
CDR3: CASSSQRGGSYEQYF

J: TRBJ2-1
V: TRBV6-1
D: .
size: .
DNA: TGTGCCAGCAGTGACCCCCCCAGCTCCTACAATGAGCAGTTCTTC
CDR3: CASSDPPSSYNEQFF

J: TRBJ2-5
V: TRBV5-8
D: .
size: few
DNA: TGTGCCAGCAGTACCGTTGGTAGCCAGTACTTC
CDR3: CASSTVGSQYF

J: TRBJ1-1
V: TRBV18
D: .
size: .
DNA: TGTGCCAGCTCCCCCCCGGGGGGGCAGAACACTGAAGCTTTCTTT
CDR3: CASSPPGGQNTEAFF

J: TRBJ1-5
V: TRBV5-1
D: .
size: .
DNA: TGCGCCAGCAGCTTGGACCCTCTCGGAGGTCAGCCCCAGCATTTT
CDR3: CASSLDPLGGQPQHF

J: TRBJ1-2
V: TRBV20-1
D: TRBD1
size: .
DNA: TGCAGTGCACAACAGGGGAGAAGCTACACCTTC
CDR3: CSAQQGRSYTF

J: TRBJ1-6
V: TRBV21-1
D: .
size: .
DNA: TGTGCCAGCAGCAGGGCGGGGGCGAGCTCCTATAATTCACCCCTCCACTTT
CDR3: CASSRAGASSYNSPLHF

J: TRBJ1-4
V: TRBV19
D: TRBD1
size: few
DNA: TGTGCCAGTAGTATAAACAGGGGGCTTGAAAAACTGTTTTTT
CDR3: CASSINRGLEKLFF

J: TRBJ1-4
V: TRBV5-5
D: TRBD1
size: once
DNA: TGTGCCAGCAGCGGTACAGGGGGTCTGGGAGGCGAAAAACTGTTTTTT
CDR3: CASSGTGGLGGEKLFF

J: TRBJ1-5
V: TRBV7-9
D: TRBD1
size: .
DNA: TGTGCCAGCAGCTTGGGACAGGGGATAATCCAGCCCCAGCATTTT
CDR3: CASSLGQGIIQPQHF

J: TRBJ1-2
V: TRBV7-2
D: TRBD1
size: once
DNA: TGTGCCAGCAGCGCCTGGACAGGGGACCCCTCCTATGAGGGCTACACCTTC
CDR3: CASSAWTGDPSYEGYTF

J: TRBJ1-4
V: TRBV10-3
D: .
size: .
DNA: TGTGCCATCAGTAAACAGGGTGGAGAGGAAAAACTGTTTTTT
CDR3: CAISKQGGEEKLFF

J: TRBJ1-2
V: TRBV5-4
D: TRBD1
size: .
DNA: TGTGCCAGCAGGCCCCGGGACAGGGACGGCTACACCTTC
CDR3: CASRPRDRDGYTF

J: TRBJ1-4
V: TRBV9
D: TRBD1
size: once
DNA: TGTGCCAGCAGCGCAGACAGGGGGACTAATGAAAAACTGTTTTTT
CDR3: CASSADRGTNEKLFF

J: TRBJ2-3
V: TRBV28
D: TRBD1
size: .
DNA: TGTGCCAGCAGTTTCCCAGGGGGCCGGGGAGATACGCAGTATTTT
CDR3: CASSFPGGRGDTQYF

J: TRBJ1-6
V: TRBV5-1
D: .
size: .
DNA: TGCGCCAGCAGCTCTTCGACAGGCAATTCACCCCTCCACTTT
CDR3: CASSSSTGNSPLHF

J: TRBJ2-3
V: TRBV5-4
D: TRBD2
size: .
DNA: TGTGCCAGCAGCCCGCACGGGGGGGCCGATACGCAGTATTTT
CDR3: CASSPHGGADTQYF